This T cell receptor beta chain was sequenced in a study of T-cell reconstitution after alpha-beta-depleted transplantation in children. This sample's TCRbeta library carried unique molecular identifier barcodes. TCRdb ran MiXCR on the PCR reads and lists one entry per CDR3 protein. Among approximately 500,000 distinct CDR3 sequences, roughly a tenth were seen once, and the ten largest hold 2% to 2.5%. This clonotype was counted ten times or more. As yet, its antigen is unknown. Study-level findings and limits: Hyperexpanded clones declined; after one year, newly produced T cells mostly supplied diversity. Several hundred rapidly expanded clones from non-depleted graft cells reportedly supplied alpha-beta T cells about two months post-transplant.

CDR1 is MNHEY, CDR2 SMNVEV, per germline (reference sequence). The CDR3 is 15 amino acids. V was trimmed by 2 bases and J by 3 bases, leaving 10 bases between them. Source: PBMCs, taken before TCRalphabeta/CD19-depleted stem cell transplant. This clonotype originated in a child aged 2-9 years with inherited bone marrow failure, due to receive a stem cell transplant. This rearrangement joins TRBV27 to TRBJ2-2; the D is unclear. The CDR3 region has the DNA TGTGCCAGCAGTTTAGGGGTTATGGACACCGGGGAGCTGTTTTTT. This translates into CASSLGVMDTGELFF.